The 25 T cell receptor beta chains reported below all come from one sample, sequenced in a study of identical twins. TCRdb used MiXCR to reprocess the 5' RACE reads, holding one entry per CDR3 protein. In the table there are under 800,000 distinct CDR3 sequences, less than 25% of which are singletons. These data also featured in a second study, about T cells expressing NK-cell markers.

Material: PBMCs. These receptors all stem from a woman in her late teens or twenties in good health.

V gene TRBV10-3 combines with J gene TRBJ2-3, with D tentatively TRBD2 (6 bases). Germline values: CDR1 ENHRY, CDR2 SYGVKD. The CDR3 extends over 14 amino acids. Trimming cost V 7 bases and J 6 bases, with 17 bases left between them. CDR3 nucleotide sequence: TGTGCCATCAAGTTGGCGGGGCCGACGGATACGCAGTATTTT. This codes for CAIKLAGPTDTQYF.

This clonotype was observed a few times. The rearrangement links TRBV5-1 to TRBJ2-5, with 10 bases identical to TRBD2. Trimming at V came to 1 base and at J to 5 bases, leaving 8 bases not matched to a gene. This CDR3 comprises 16 residues. In germline, CDR1 is SGHRS, CDR2 YFSETQ. CDR3 sequence reads: CASSLFPSGSEETQYF. As DNA, the CDR3 is TGCGCCAGCAGCTTGTTCCCTAGCGGGAGTGAGGAGACCCAGTACTTC.

This clonotype was seen a handful of times. The V gene is TRBV20-1, the J gene TRBJ1-1; TRBD1 agrees at 7 bases. V shed 5 bases, J shed 3 bases, and the junction held 9 bases outside the gene matches. Germline V lookup: CDR1 DFQATT, CDR2 SNEGSKA (reference sequence). CDR3 length equals 14 residues. CDR3 nucleotide sequence: TGCAGTGCTTCCGCCGAGGGGGCTGACACTGAAGCTTTCTTT. Protein sequence: CSASAEGADTEAFF.

This chain's CDR3 is CASGSTDYSNQPQHF. For the CDR3, the DNA is TGTGCTAGTGGTTCGACAGATTATAGCAATCAGCCCCAGCATTTT. The V gene is TRBV12-5, the J gene TRBJ1-5, with D maybe TRBD1 (5 bases). This CDR3 has 15 amino acids. Per germline, CDR1 LGHNT and CDR2 FRNRAP. Trimming took 4 bases from V and 0 from J, leaving 10 bases between them.

The J gene is TRBJ2-1, the V gene TRBV6-1; maybe TRBD1 (6 bases). Trimming left V 5 bases short and J 1 base short, with 12 bases between. The CDR3 spans 15 residues. Germline loops: CDR1 MNHNS, CDR2 SASEGT. The CDR3 bases are TGTGCCAGCAGTACGCAAACAGGGTCCTACAATGAGCAGTTCTTC. Translated, it gives CASSTQTGSYNEQFF.

This clonotype was counted a few times. The chain has TRBV29-1 and TRBJ2-1; 7 bases align to TRBD2. The CDR3 sequence is 12 residues long. V lost 3 bases, J lost 9 bases, and 5 bases stayed unmatched. Germline-derived CDR1 and CDR2 are SQVTM and ANQGSEA. The CDR3 DNA follows: TGCAGCGTTGAGTGGGGAGGGGCTGAGCAGTTCTTC. Translated, it gives CSVEWGGAEQFF.

The chain couples TRBV29-1 to TRBJ2-5; the D is unclear. Trimming shortened V by 6 bases and J by 0 bases, and 14 bases separated the two germline ends. The CDR3 has 14 amino acids. The germline V gene encodes CDR1 SQVTM and CDR2 ANQGSEA. In DNA form, the CDR3 reads TGCAGCGTGGGGAAGAGAGGTAACCAAGAGACCCAGTACTTC. Amino acid sequence: CSVGKRGNQETQYF. Supplemented by reference TRBV29-1 and TRBJ2-5, the full variable domain reads SAVISQKPSRDICQRGTSLTIQCQVDSQVTMMFWYRQQPGQSLTLIATANQGSEATYESGFVIDKFPISRPNLTFSTLTVSNMSPEDSSIYLCSVGKRGNQETQYFGPGTRLLVL.

J is TRBJ1-2 and V is TRBV7-3; 9 bases are shared with TRBD1. Per germline, CDR1 SGHTA and CDR2 FQGTGA. J gave up 8 bases and V 1 base, and 2 bases lay outside the gene matches. The CDR3 is 13 amino acids. This chain's CDR3 is CASSLNTGGGYTF. CDR3 DNA sequence: TGTGCCAGCAGCTTAAATACAGGGGGCGGCTACACCTTC.

The chain couples TRBV7-2 to TRBJ2-3, with TRBD2 matching over 8 bases. The CDR3 contains 17 residues. V was pared by 2 bases and J by 3 bases, with 10 bases of the junction left unmatched. From germline, CDR1 is SGHTA and CDR2 FQGNSA. CDR3 nucleotide sequence: TGTGCCAGCAGCTTACCGGCGGAGCGGGAGAAGACAGATACGCAGTATTTT. Protein sequence: CASSLPAEREKTDTQYF.

The chain carries TRBV5-6 and TRBJ1-1, with D hard to call. This CDR3 is built from 15 residues. Trimming shortened V by 3 bases and J by 1 base, and 13 bases separated the two germline ends. Germline values: CDR1 SGHDT, CDR2 YYEEEE. The CDR3 loop reads CASSSPPGGNTEAFF. Here the CDR3 DNA reads TGTGCCAGCAGCTCGCCCCCGGGAGGGAACACTGAAGCTTTCTTT. Combining the CDR3 with reference TRBV5-6 and TRBJ1-1 gives the whole variable domain DAGVTQSPTHLIKTRGQQVTLRCSPKSGHDTVSWYQQALGQGPQFIFQYYEEEERQRGNFPDRFSGHQFPNYSSELNVNALLLGDSALYLCASSSPPGGNTEAFFGQGTRLTVV.

This clonotype was seen only a few times. The genes are TRBV7-9 and TRBJ2-7, with D possibly TRBD1 on 6 matching bases. Germline CDR1 SEHNR, CDR2 FQNEAQ (reference sequence). Trimming left V 5 bases short and J 0 bases short, with 20 bases between. The CDR3 is 17 amino acids. The CDR3 DNA is TGTGCCAGCAGCCCACCTCGGGACATTGAAGGCTCCTACGAGCAGTACTTC. Encoded protein: CASSPPRDIEGSYEQYF.

The table lists this clonotype with a few counts. This chain connects TRBV20-1 to TRBJ2-2; D remains unclear. The V gene lost 6 bases and the J gene lost 7 bases, with 12 bases spanning the gap. There are 12 residues in the CDR3. Germline assignment: CDR1 DFQATT and CDR2 SNEGSKA (reference sequence). CDR3 sequence (DNA): TGCAGTGCGCGAACGCGCCTCGGGGAGCTGTTTTTT. Protein product: CSARTRLGELFF.

The genes are TRBV29-1 and TRBJ2-5; no definite D call. The CDR3 has 12 residues. The germline V gene has CDR1 SQVTM and CDR2 ANQGSEA. V was clipped by 4 bases and J by 2 bases, with 8 bases between them. Here the CDR3 DNA reads TGCAGCGTTGTGGAGAGACAAGAGACCCAGTACTTC. Amino acid sequence: CSVVERQETQYF.

The chain links TRBV3-1 to TRBJ2-1, with D possibly being TRBD1 (6 bases). The CDR3 has 12 residues. Germline V CDR1 and CDR2: LGHDT, YNNKEL (reference sequence). V lost 0 bases to trimming and J lost 11 bases, with 8 bases between them. The CDR3 coding sequence is TGTGCCAGCAGCCAAGAGGGGGCCAAGCAGTTCTTC. The encoded protein is CASSQEGAKQFF.

V gene TRBV5-1 combines with J gene TRBJ2-1, with D unresolved. V dropped 0 bases and J dropped 6 bases, with 7 bases sitting between them. The length of the CDR3 is 13 residues. CDR1 and CDR2 from the germline V gene are SGHRS and YFSETQ. The CDR3 spells CASSLGFFNEQFF. CDR3 nucleotides: TGCGCCAGCAGCTTGGGTTTCTTCAATGAGCAGTTCTTC.

This clonotype was recorded a few times. This rearrangement joins TRBV7-2 to TRBJ2-7; TRBD1 might be the D (6 bases). In germline, CDR1 is SGHTA, CDR2 FQGNSA. Trimming left V 5 bases short and J 3 bases short, with 14 bases between. This CDR3 contains 14 residues. The CDR3 loop is CASSPGQTHYEQYF. Written as DNA, the CDR3 is TGTGCCAGCAGCCCCGGACAGACGCACTACGAGCAGTACTTC.

This clonotype was found a few times. This sequence joins TRBV12-3 or TRBV12-4 and TRBJ1-5; the match to TRBD1 covers 12 bases. There are 15 residues in the CDR3. The J segment lost 5 bases and the V segment lost 7 bases, leaving 6 bases of the junction unmatched. CDR3 in amino acids: CASTAGDRGHQPQHF. CDR3 sequence (DNA): TGTGCCAGCACCGCGGGGGACAGGGGGCATCAGCCCCAGCATTTT.

This clonotype was recorded many times. The chain couples TRBV12-3 or TRBV12-4 to TRBJ2-3; 11 nucleotides line up with TRBD2. V shed 6 bases, J shed 1 base, and the junction held 3 bases outside the gene matches. The CDR3 runs 15 residues. The CDR3: CASRIAGGRTDTQYF. The CDR3 nucleotides read TGTGCCAGCAGAATAGCGGGGGGGCGCACAGATACGCAGTATTTT.

The chain combines TRBV9 with TRBJ2-1, with D uncertain. The CDR3 is made up of 14 amino acids. The V gene lost 0 bases and the J gene lost 2 bases, with 6 bases spanning the gap. Germline-derived CDR1 and CDR2 are SGDLS and YYNGEE. CDR3 bases: TGTGCCAGCAGCGTAGAAGGGACCTACAATGAGCAGTTCTTC. It yields the protein CASSVEGTYNEQFF.

This clonotype was counted only a few times. J is TRBJ2-5 and V is TRBV20-1; 7 nucleotides match TRBD2. The V gene end was trimmed by 6 bases and the J gene end by 4 bases; junction bases not matched to a gene: 14. In germline, CDR1 is DFQATT, CDR2 SNEGSKA (reference sequence). This CDR3 has 15 residues. CDR3 loop: CSAWDREAVRETQYF. The CDR3, as DNA: TGCAGTGCCTGGGACCGGGAGGCGGTTAGAGAGACCCAGTACTTC.

This clonotype has a handful of counts. The chain is built from TRBV20-1 and TRBJ1-6, with TRBD1 matching over 9 bases. From germline, CDR1 is DFQATT and CDR2 SNEGSKA (reference sequence). J lost 1 base, V lost 6 bases, and 7 bases had no gene match. The CDR3 runs to 16 residues. This CDR3 is CSAPLGQGSYNSPLHF. The DNA for the CDR3 is TGCAGTGCACCCCTGGGACAGGGATCCTATAATTCACCCCTCCACTTT.

This clonotype was seen at least ten times. The chain has TRBV5-6 and TRBJ2-5; the D gene is possibly TRBD1 (6 bases). The CDR3 is 15 amino acids. V was cut by 4 bases and J by 1 base, with 14 bases left in between. Per germline, CDR1 SGHDT and CDR2 YYEEEE. The chain's CDR3 is CASSRLDSSQETQYF. The CDR3 nucleotides are TGTGCCAGCAGCCGTTTGGACAGTAGCCAAGAGACCCAGTACTTC. Full variable domain (missing parts from reference TRBV5-6 and TRBJ2-5): DAGVTQSPTHLIKTRGQQVTLRCSPKSGHDTVSWYQQALGQGPQFIFQYYEEEERQRGNFPDRFSGHQFPNYSSELNVNALLLGDSALYLCASSRLDSSQETQYFGPGTRLLVL.

V gene TRBV5-1 combines with J gene TRBJ1-6; D is perhaps TRBD1 (5 bases). This CDR3 has 14 residues. The germline CDR1 and CDR2 sequences are SGHRS and YFSETQ. V lost 1 base and J lost 10, with 12 bases in between. CDR3 bases: TGCGCCAGCAGCTTGAGCCAGGGCAGATCACCCCTCCACTTT. Translated: CASSLSQGRSPLHF.

This clonotype was counted a few times. The chain uses TRBV20-1 and TRBJ2-1, with TRBD2 matching 8 bases. Germline CDR1 and CDR2: DFQATT and SNEGSKA (reference sequence). The CDR3 sequence is 16 residues long. With 0 bases clipped from V and 8 bases from J, the junction kept 12 bases outside the gene matches. The chain's CDR3 is CSARDVAGGPFDEQFF. CDR3 nucleotide sequence: TGCAGTGCTAGAGATGTCGCGGGGGGACCGTTCGATGAGCAGTTCTTC.

This clonotype was detected many times. The V and J genes are TRBV5-1 and TRBJ1-6, with D hard to call. Trimming removed 0 bases from V and 0 bases from J, with 7 bases in between. CDR1 SGHRS and CDR2 YFSETQ come from the germline V gene. The length of the CDR3 is 16 residues. The CDR3 region is CASSLDLRSYNSPLHF. The CDR3 DNA follows: TGCGCCAGCAGCTTGGATCTACGCTCCTATAATTCACCCCTCCACTTT. The full variable domain, completed using reference TRBV5-1 and TRBJ1-6, is KAGVTQTPRYLIKTRGQQVTLSCSPISGHRSVSWYQQTPGQGLQFLFEYFSETQRNKGNFPGRFSGRQFSNSRSEMNVSTLELGDSALYLCASSLDLRSYNSPLHFGNGTRLTVT.